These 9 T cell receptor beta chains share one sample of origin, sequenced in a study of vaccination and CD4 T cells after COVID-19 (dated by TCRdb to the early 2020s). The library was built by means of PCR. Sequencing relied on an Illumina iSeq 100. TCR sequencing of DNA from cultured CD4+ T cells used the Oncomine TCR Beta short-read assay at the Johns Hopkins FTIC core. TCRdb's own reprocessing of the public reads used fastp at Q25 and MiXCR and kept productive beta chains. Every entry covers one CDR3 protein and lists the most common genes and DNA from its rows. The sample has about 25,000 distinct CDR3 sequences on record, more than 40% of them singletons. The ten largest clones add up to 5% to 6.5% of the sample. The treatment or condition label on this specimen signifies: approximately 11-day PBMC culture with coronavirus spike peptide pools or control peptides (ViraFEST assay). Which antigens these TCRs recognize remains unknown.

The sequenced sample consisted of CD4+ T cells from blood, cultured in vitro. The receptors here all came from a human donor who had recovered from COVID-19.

CDR3 nucleotide sequence: TGCAGTGCTAGATCGGGGAGGGACTATGGCTACACCTTC. Amino acids: CSARSGRDYGYTF. The rearrangement links TRBV20-1 to TRBJ1-2; no firm D call. The CDR3 is made up of 13 amino acids. V was trimmed by 2 bases and J by 3 bases, leaving 10 bases between them. Per germline, CDR1 DFQATT and CDR2 SNEGSKA (reference sequence).

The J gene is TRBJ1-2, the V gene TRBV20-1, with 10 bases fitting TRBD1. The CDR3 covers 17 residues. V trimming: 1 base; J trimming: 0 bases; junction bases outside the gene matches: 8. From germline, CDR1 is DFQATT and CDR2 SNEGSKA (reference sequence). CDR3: CSARGDPGTGANYGYTF. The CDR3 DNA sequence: TGCAGTGCTAGAGGGGACCCCGGGACAGGGGCTAACTATGGCTACACCTTC.

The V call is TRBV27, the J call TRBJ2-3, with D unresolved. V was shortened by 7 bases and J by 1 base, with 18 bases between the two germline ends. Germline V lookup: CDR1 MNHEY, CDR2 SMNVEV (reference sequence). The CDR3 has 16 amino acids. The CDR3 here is CASKVAWALGTDTQYF. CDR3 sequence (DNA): TGTGCCAGCAAGGTGGCTTGGGCGCTGGGCACAGATACGCAGTATTTT.

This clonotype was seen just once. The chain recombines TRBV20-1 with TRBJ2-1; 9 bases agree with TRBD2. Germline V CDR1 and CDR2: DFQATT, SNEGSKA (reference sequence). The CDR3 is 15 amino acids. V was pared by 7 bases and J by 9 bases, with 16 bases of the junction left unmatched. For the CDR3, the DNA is TGCAGTGATGCGGCGGCGGGAGGGCCCTCGGCTGAGCAGTTCTTC. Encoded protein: CSDAAAGGPSAEQFF.

The CDR3 DNA reads TGTGCCAGTAGTATGAGGAGGGATGAGACCCAGTACTTC. Its protein product is CASSMRRDETQYF. This chain links TRBV19 with TRBJ2-5; D might be TRBD2 (6 bases). V lost 3 bases to trimming and J lost 5 bases, with 10 bases between them. Germline lookup yields CDR1 LNHDA and CDR2 SQIVND (reference sequence). This CDR3 is built from 13 residues.

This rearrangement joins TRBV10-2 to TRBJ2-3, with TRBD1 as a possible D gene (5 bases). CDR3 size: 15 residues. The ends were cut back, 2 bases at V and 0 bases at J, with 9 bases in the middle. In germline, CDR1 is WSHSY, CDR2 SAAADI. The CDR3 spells CASSEQGSSTDTQYF. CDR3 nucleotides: TGCGCCAGCAGTGAGCAGGGTTCCAGCACAGATACGCAGTATTTT.

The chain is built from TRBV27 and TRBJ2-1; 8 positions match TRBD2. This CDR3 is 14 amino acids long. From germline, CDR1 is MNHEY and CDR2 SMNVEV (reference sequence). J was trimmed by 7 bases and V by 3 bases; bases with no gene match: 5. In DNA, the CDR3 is TGTGCCAGCAGTTTTAGCGGGGCAAGGAATGAGCAGTTCTTC. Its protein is CASSFSGARNEQFF.

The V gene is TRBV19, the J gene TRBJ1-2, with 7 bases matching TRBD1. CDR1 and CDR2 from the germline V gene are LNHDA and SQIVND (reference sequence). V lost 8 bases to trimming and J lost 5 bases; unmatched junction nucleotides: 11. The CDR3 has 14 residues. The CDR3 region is CASSPPDRVYGYTF. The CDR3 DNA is TGTGCCAGTTCTCCCCCCGACAGGGTATATGGCTACACCTTC.

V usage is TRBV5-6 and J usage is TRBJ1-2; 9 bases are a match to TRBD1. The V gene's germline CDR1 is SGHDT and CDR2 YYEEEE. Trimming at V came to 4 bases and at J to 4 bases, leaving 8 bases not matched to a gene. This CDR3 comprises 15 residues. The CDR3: CASSPGQGQGYGYTF. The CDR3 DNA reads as TGTGCCAGCAGCCCTGGCCAGGGACAGGGCTATGGCTACACCTTC.